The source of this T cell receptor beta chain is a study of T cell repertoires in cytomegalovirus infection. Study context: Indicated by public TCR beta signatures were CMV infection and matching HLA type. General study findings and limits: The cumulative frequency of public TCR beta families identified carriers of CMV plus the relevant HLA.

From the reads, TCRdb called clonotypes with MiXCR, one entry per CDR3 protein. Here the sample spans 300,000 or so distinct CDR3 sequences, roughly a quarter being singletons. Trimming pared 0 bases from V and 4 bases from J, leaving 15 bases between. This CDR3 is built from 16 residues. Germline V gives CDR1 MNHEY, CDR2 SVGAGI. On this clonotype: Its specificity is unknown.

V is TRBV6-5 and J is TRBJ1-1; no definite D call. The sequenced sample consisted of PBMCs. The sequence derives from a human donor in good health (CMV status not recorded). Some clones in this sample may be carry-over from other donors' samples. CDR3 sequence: CASSYSRFGRGTEAFF. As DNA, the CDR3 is TGTGCCAGCAGTTACTCGAGGTTTGGGAGAGGCACTGAAGCTTTCTTT.